This TCR beta chain was identified during a study of tumor-infiltrating lymphocytes in primary liver carcinoma. Looking at the study overall: Tumors, staged T1-T3 N0M0, spanned about 4.2 to 11 cm. The study's findings and limits: Blood had a significantly lower top-250-clone fraction than tumors did (p = 0.039).

From unsorted bulk tissue weighing roughly 19-34 mg, DNA and RNA were co-extracted. The patients lived with chronic HBV infection and had not yet received any treatment. This clonotype was counted between two and nine times. The antigen is unknown. Production of TCR beta cDNA used approximately 0.45 ug total RNA together with a constant-region primer. Libraries for TCR beta were built through three nested multiplex PCR rounds, which together made up a slightly modified ARM-PCR procedure. TCRdb re-derived calls from the multiplex PCR reads in MiXCR, one entry per CDR3 protein. The table includes approximately 88,000 distinct CDR3 sequences, just under 70% detected once. The receptor was isolated from a man aged 35 to 55 with primary liver carcinoma and hepatitis B virus infection. What was sequenced was tumor-adjacent normal liver tissue.

CDR3 DNA sequence: TGTGCCAGCAGCGGAACGACAGGCCTAAATGAAAAACTGTTTTTT. It is translated as CASSGTTGLNEKLFF. The chain employs TRBV7-9 and TRBJ1-4; D perhaps matches TRBD1 (6 bases). The CDR3 consists of 15 residues. Germline V lookup: CDR1 SEHNR, CDR2 FQNEAQ (reference sequence). V was pared by 5 bases and J by 5 bases, with 15 bases between.